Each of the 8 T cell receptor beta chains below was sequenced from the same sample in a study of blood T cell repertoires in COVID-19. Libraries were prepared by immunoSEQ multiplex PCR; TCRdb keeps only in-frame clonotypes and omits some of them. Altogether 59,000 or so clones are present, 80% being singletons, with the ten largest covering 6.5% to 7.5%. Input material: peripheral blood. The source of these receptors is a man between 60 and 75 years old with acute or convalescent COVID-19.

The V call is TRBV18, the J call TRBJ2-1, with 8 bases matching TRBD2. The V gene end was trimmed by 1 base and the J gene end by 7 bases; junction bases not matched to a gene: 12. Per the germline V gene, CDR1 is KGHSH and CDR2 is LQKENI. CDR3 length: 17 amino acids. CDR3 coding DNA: TGTGCCAGCTCACCACGGGCCTACGGGGGGGCAAATAATGAGCAGTTCTTC. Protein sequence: CASSPRAYGGANNEQFF. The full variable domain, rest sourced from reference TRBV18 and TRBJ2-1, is NAGVMQNPRHLVRRRGQEARLRCSPMKGHSHVYWYRQLPEEGLKFMVYLQKENIIDESGMPKERFSAEFPKEGPSILRIQQVVRGDSAAYFCASSPRAYGGANNEQFFGPGTRLTVL.

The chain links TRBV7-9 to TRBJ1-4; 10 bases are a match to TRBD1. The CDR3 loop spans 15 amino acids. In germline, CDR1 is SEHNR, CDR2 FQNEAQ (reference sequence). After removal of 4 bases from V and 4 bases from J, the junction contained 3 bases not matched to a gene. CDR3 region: CASSWDRGNNEKLFF. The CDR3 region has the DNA TGTGCCAGCAGCTGGGACAGGGGAAATAATGAAAAACTGTTTTTT.

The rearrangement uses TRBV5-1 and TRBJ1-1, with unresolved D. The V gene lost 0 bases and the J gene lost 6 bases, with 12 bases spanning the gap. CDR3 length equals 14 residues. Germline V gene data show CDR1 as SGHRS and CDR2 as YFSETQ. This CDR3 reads CASSLEAARAEAFF. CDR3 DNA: TGCGCCAGCAGCTTGGAAGCAGCGCGCGCTGAAGCTTTCTTT.

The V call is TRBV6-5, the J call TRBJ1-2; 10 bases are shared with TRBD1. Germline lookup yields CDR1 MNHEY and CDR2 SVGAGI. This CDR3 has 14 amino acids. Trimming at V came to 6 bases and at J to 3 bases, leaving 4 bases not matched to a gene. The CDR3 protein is CASSRQGADYGYTF. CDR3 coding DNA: TGTGCCAGCAGCCGACAGGGGGCAGACTATGGCTACACCTTC.

CDR3 amino acids: CASSPRQGLEAFF. CDR3 coding DNA: TGTGCCAGCAGCCCCAGACAGGGGCTTGAGGCTTTCTTT. V is TRBV7-8 and J is TRBJ1-1; 8 bases are shared with TRBD1. CDR3 length equals 13 residues. V lost 5 bases, J lost 11 bases, and 10 bases stayed unmatched. Germline-derived CDR1 and CDR2 are SGHVS and FQNEAQ.

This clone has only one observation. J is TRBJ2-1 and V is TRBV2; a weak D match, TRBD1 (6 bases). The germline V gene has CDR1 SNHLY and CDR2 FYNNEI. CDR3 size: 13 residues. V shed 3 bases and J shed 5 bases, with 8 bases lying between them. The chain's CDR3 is CASSDQGNNEQFF. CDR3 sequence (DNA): TGTGCCAGCAGTGATCAGGGGAACAATGAGCAGTTCTTC. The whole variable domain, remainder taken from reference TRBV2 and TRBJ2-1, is EPEVTQTPSHQVTQMGQEVILRCVPISNHLYFYWYRQILGQKVEFLVSFYNNEISEKSEIFDDQFSVERPDGSNFTLKIRSTKLEDSAMYFCASSDQGNNEQFFGPGTRLTVL.

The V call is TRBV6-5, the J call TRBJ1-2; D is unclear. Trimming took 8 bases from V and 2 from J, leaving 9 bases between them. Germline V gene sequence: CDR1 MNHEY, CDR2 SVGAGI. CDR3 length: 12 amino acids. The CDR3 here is CASGQANYGYTF. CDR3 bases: TGTGCCAGCGGGCAGGCGAACTATGGCTACACCTTC.

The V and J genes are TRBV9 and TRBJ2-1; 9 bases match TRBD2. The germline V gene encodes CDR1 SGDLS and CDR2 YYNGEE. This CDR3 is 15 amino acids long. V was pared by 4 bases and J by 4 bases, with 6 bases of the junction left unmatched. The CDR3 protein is CASSPLAGNYNEQFF. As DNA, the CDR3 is TGTGCCAGCAGCCCTCTAGCGGGGAATTACAATGAGCAGTTCTTC.